Listed below are T cell receptor beta chains from one sample, sequenced in a study of shared clonotypes between healthy human individuals. The method was immunoSEQ multiplex PCR; TCRdb's version includes in-frame clones alone and lacks a portion of them. The repertoire has about 710,000 clones, around 73% of them found once; the top ten carry around 1.7%. The sample was memory CD4+ T cells sorted from blood. These TCRs come from a woman younger than 45 in good health. CDR3s include the opening cysteine and the closing phenylalanine or tryptophan. The D gene is left open where the match is weak. Not all rows give a size; the values are once, few, many and, for expanded clones, a class.

12,TRBJ2-7,TRBV19,-,-,CASSMTAYEQYF,TGTGCCAGTAGTATGACGGCCTACGAGCAGTACTTC
21,TRBJ2-1,TRBV27,TRBD2,-,CASSPRTSGKWGDYSYNEQFF,TGTGCCAGCAGTCCCAGGACTAGCGGGAAATGGGGGGATTATTCCTACAATGAGCAGTTCTTC
14,TRBJ2-7,TRBV19,TRBD2,-,CAGITSGRFHEQYF,TGTGCCGGTATAACTAGCGGGAGGTTCCACGAGCAGTACTTC
12,TRBJ2-5,TRBV29-1,TRBD1,-,CSARTGAETQYF,TGCAGCGCACGGACAGGGGCGGAGACCCAGTACTTC
19,TRBJ1-5,TRBV6-1,-,-,CASSEEETRTFWIVQPQHF,TGTGCCAGCAGTGAAGAAGAAACCCGGACGTTCTGGATCGTTCAGCCCCAGCATTTT
16,TRBJ2-2,TRBV15,TRBD2,many,CATSLGLAGSAGELFF,TGTGCCACCAGCTTGGGACTAGCGGGATCGGCCGGGGAGCTGTTTTTT
12,TRBJ2-5,TRBV30,-,-,CAWSEQGMEQYF,TGTGCCTGGAGTGAACAGGGAATGGAGCAGTACTTC
18,TRBJ2-1,TRBV25-1,TRBD2,few,CASSESTHRSGMGNEQFF,TGTGCCAGCAGTGAATCGACTCACCGTAGCGGGATGGGAAATGAGCAGTTCTTC
13,TRBJ1-5,TRBV30,-,few,CAWTTDTREPQHF,TGTGCCTGGACTACTGACACACGTGAGCCCCAGCATTTT
12,TRBJ2-4,TRBV6-1,TRBD2,-,CASGTSGNIQYF,TGTGCCAGCGGGACTAGTGGAAACATTCAGTACTTC
14,TRBJ1-4,TRBV25-1,TRBD1,few,CASALQGSGEKLFF,TGTGCCAGCGCTCTACAGGGGTCAGGGGAAAAACTGTTTTTT
14,TRBJ1-2,TRBV11-2,-,-,CASSPVAGIYGYTF,TGTGCCAGCAGCCCCGTAGCCGGGATCTATGGCTACACCTTC
18,TRBJ1-2,TRBV15,TRBD1,-,CATSRFRGQQHMGYGYTF,TGTGCCACCAGCAGGTTTAGGGGACAGCAACACATGGGATATGGCTACACCTTC
18,TRBJ1-4,TRBV23-1,-,-,CASSQSAPDLRRGVKLFF,TGCGCCAGCAGTCAATCGGCCCCGGACCTCAGAAGGGGTGTGAAACTGTTTTTT
12,TRBJ2-1,TRBV7-3,-,-,CASSPTWHEQFF,TGTGCCAGCAGCCCTACTTGGCATGAGCAGTTCTTC
13,TRBJ2-5,TRBV29-1,-,-,CSAERDFQETQYF,TGCAGCGCTGAACGAGATTTTCAAGAGACCCAGTACTTC
14,TRBJ1-4,TRBV2,-,-,CASSAGRQNEKLFF,TGTGCCAGCAGTGCCGGACGGCAGAATGAAAAACTGTTTTTT
13,TRBJ2-5,TRBV7-3,-,-,CASATPAQETQYF,TGTGCCAGCGCGACTCCAGCTCAAGAGACCCAGTACTTC
15,TRBJ2-1,TRBV5-1,TRBD2,-,CASSLGLAGNNEQFF,TGCGCCAGCAGCCTGGGACTAGCGGGGAACAATGAGCAGTTCTTC
14,TRBJ1-4,TRBV6-5,-,-,CASSLGGSSKKLFF,TGTGCCAGCAGCCTGGGGGGGTCGTCCAAAAAACTGTTTTTT
14,TRBJ2-7,TRBV5-6,TRBD2,once,CASSGGLADYEQYF,TGTGCCAGCAGCGGGGGACTAGCGGACTACGAGCAGTACTTC
16,TRBJ2-3,TRBV25-1,-,many,CASSERDRSSTDTQYF,TGTGCCAGCAGTGAAAGGGACCGCTCTAGCACAGATACGCAGTATTTT
15,TRBJ1-4,TRBV6-1,-,-,CASRDKTATNEKLFF,TGTGCCAGCAGGGACAAGACAGCAACTAATGAAAAACTGTTTTTT
13,TRBJ1-1,TRBV7-8,-,-,CASSYRLLGEAFF,TGTGCCAGCAGCTACCGGCTCCTCGGGGAAGCTTTCTTT
15,TRBJ1-1,TRBV6-5,-,-,CASSYSAQADTEAFF,TGTGCCAGCAGTTACTCTGCCCAGGCTGACACTGAAGCTTTCTTT
15,TRBJ2-7,TRBV11-3,-,-,CASSPTGLGNYEQYF,TGTGCCAGCAGCCCCACCGGACTGGGGAACTACGAGCAGTACTTC
15,TRBJ1-5,TRBV6-5,-,-,CASSVSRAEYQPQHF,TGTGCCAGCAGCGTAAGCAGGGCGGAATATCAGCCCCAGCATTTT
15,TRBJ2-2,TRBV5-1,TRBD2,-,CASSRLAGDTGELFF,TGCGCCAGCAGCCGACTAGCGGGAGACACCGGGGAGCTGTTTTTT
16,TRBJ2-5,TRBV6-1,-,-,CASSAQLGGSQETQYF,TGTGCCAGCAGTGCCCAATTGGGGGGTTCCCAAGAGACCCAGTACTTC
14,TRBJ2-7,TRBV18,TRBD2,-,CASSPNLADYEQYF,TGTGCCAGCTCACCAAATCTAGCGGACTACGAGCAGTACTTC
13,TRBJ2-5,TRBV2,TRBD2,-,CASLREDQETQYF,TGTGCCAGCTTGCGGGAGGACCAAGAGACCCAGTACTTC
14,TRBJ1-1,TRBV7-9,-,-,CASSPTGYNTEAFF,TGTGCCAGCAGCCCAACAGGGTACAACACTGAAGCTTTCTTT
12,TRBJ2-3,TRBV5-1,-,-,CASSLEADTQYF,TGCGCCAGCAGCTTGGAGGCCGATACGCAGTATTTT
14,TRBJ1-4,TRBV28,-,-,CASSLTATNEKLFF,TGTGCCAGCAGTTTGACGGCAACTAATGAAAAACTGTTTTTT
15,TRBJ2-3,TRBV2,-,few,CASSEQGTEGDTQYF,TGTGCCAGCAGCGAACAGGGAACGGAGGGAGATACGCAGTATTTT
17,TRBJ2-7,TRBV4-2,-,-,CASSQDTGHAKTYEQYF,TGTGCCAGCAGCCAAGATACCGGACACGCCAAAACCTACGAGCAGTACTTC
16,TRBJ2-6,TRBV28,TRBD2,-,CASSSSGTRGANVLTF,TGTGCCAGCAGCTCAAGCGGGACCCGCGGGGCCAACGTCCTGACTTTC
14,TRBJ2-2,TRBV5-1,TRBD2,-,CASSLGLATGELFF,TGCGCCAGCAGCTTGGGACTAGCGACCGGGGAGCTGTTTTTT
16,TRBJ2-1,TRBV14,TRBD1,-,CASSQKPGQGNNEQFF,TGTGCCAGCAGCCAGAAACCGGGACAGGGGAACAATGAGCAGTTCTTC
14,TRBJ1-4,TRBV7-9,TRBD1,-,CASSQTGRGEKLFF,TGTGCCAGCAGCCAGACAGGGAGAGGTGAAAAACTGTTTTTT
13,TRBJ1-2,TRBV19,-,-,CASSIEDTGGYTF,TGTGCCAGTAGTATAGAGGATACAGGGGGCTACACCTTC
18,TRBJ2-6,TRBV5-1,-,many,CASTPLEQGFSGANVLTF,TGCGCCAGCACCCCCTTAGAACAGGGTTTCTCTGGGGCCAACGTCCTGACTTTC
13,TRBJ1-2,TRBV19,TRBD1,-,CASEDRATGGYTF,TGTGCCAGCGAAGACAGGGCGACGGGTGGCTACACCTTC
16,TRBJ2-1,TRBV28,TRBD2,few,CASTSSGLAEGHEQFF,TGTGCCAGCACCTCTTCAGGGCTAGCGGAGGGCCATGAGCAGTTCTTC
14,TRBJ1-1,TRBV7-2,-,-,CASSQTNENTEAFF,TGTGCCAGCAGCCAGACCAATGAGAACACTGAAGCTTTCTTT
15,TRBJ2-6,TRBV27,-,-,CASSQTASGANVLTF,TGTGCCAGCAGTCAGACGGCCTCTGGGGCCAACGTCCTGACTTTC
15,TRBJ1-2,TRBV5-1,-,once,CASSADAGVNYGYTF,TGCGCCAGCAGCGCTGACGCCGGGGTTAACTATGGCTACACCTTC
16,TRBJ1-1,TRBV11-2,TRBD1,many,CASSSQQGAVGTEAFF,TGTGCCAGCAGCTCCCAACAGGGGGCAGTAGGGACTGAAGCTTTCTTT
15,TRBJ2-5,TRBV5-4,TRBD2,-,CASSRGSGDWETQYF,TGTGCCAGCAGCCGCGGTAGCGGGGATTGGGAGACCCAGTACTTC
16,TRBJ2-6,TRBV4-2,-,few,CASSQVFTLGANVLTF,TGTGCCAGCAGCCAAGTTTTTACTCTAGGGGCCAACGTCCTGACTTTC
12,TRBJ1-2,TRBV2,-,-,CASSPTNGGYTF,TGTGCCAGCAGCCCAACCAATGGGGGCTACACCTTC
14,TRBJ1-1,TRBV18,-,-,CASSSRNRDTEAFF,TGTGCCAGCTCATCTCGAAACAGGGACACTGAAGCTTTCTTT
15,TRBJ1-3,TRBV11-2,TRBD1,-,CASSPNRGKGNTIYF,TGTGCCAGCAGCCCCAACAGGGGGAAAGGAAACACCATATATTTT